This T cell receptor (beta chain) was sequenced in a study of tissue T cells after allogeneic stem cell transplantation. Clones were read by immunoSEQ multiplex PCR, and TCRdb kept only the in-frame ones, dropping some. The sample records 4,500 to 5,000 clones, roughly half being singletons. Time point given: mouse harvest day 7 after allogeneic transplant. Tail vein injection delivered 10^7 T-cell-depleted bone marrow cells and 10^6 splenic CD5+ T cells. The CDR3 loop spans 12 amino acids. The germline V gene encodes CDR1 SGHLS and CDR2 HYDKME. The V end was cut by 3 bases, the J end by 0 bases, with 4 bases between. With regard to this clone: Mouse gene names apply. The read finishes 1 residue shy of the CDR3 end, and the germline J gene is used to complete it.

This sequence was found in a female BALB/c mouse given C57BL/6 T cells with graft-versus-host disease after an allogeneic hematopoietic cell transplant. The chain is built from TRBV12-2 and TRBJ1-2, with D unresolved. Sequencing input: gut tissue. The CDR3 sequence is CASSTANSDYTF. Incomplete CDR3 DNA: TGTGCCAGCTCTACAGCAAACTCCGACTACACC.